One sample yielded the 18 T cell receptor beta chains listed below, sequenced in a study of shared T cell receptors in the human thymus. The protocol was immunoSEQ multiplex PCR, while the TCRdb copy is restricted to in-frame clones and leaves out a portion. The sample has hundreds of thousands of clones; roughly 74% are singletons. These data were likewise used in another study, on human thymus T cells.

The sample taken for sequencing was thymocytes. Source of these receptors: a boy younger than two with a congenital heart defect.

The chain couples TRBV11-2 to TRBJ2-7; D gene unclear. Per germline, CDR1 SGHAT and CDR2 FQNNGV. CDR3 length: 14 amino acids. Deletions cut 1 base from V and 1 base from J, with 8 bases between. CDR3 sequence: CASSLVTGSYEQYF. CDR3 DNA sequence: TGTGCCAGCAGCTTAGTGACGGGTTCCTACGAGCAGTACTTC. The full variable domain, rest sourced from reference TRBV11-2 and TRBJ2-7, is EAGVAQSPRYKIIEKRQSVAFWCNPISGHATLYWYQQILGQGPKLLIQFQNNGVVDDSQLPKDRFSAERLKGVDSTLKIQPAKLEDSAVYLCASSLVTGSYEQYFGPGTRLTVT.

This chain links TRBV6-1 with TRBJ1-4; 8 bases fit TRBD1. V shed 0 bases and J 4 bases; nucleotides not matched to a gene: 13. Germline-derived CDR1 and CDR2 are MNHNS and SASEGT. The CDR3 covers 19 residues. The chain's CDR3 is CASSEALRDRISHNEKLFF. The CDR3 nucleotides are TGTGCCAGCAGTGAAGCGCTAAGGGACAGGATTTCCCATAATGAAAAACTGTTTTTT.

This rearrangement joins TRBV7-9 to TRBJ1-2; D is unclear. CDR3 size: 12 residues. CDR1 is SEHNR, CDR2 FQNEAQ, per germline (reference sequence). V was trimmed by 5 bases and J by 6 bases, leaving 10 bases between them. The DNA for the CDR3 is TGTGCCAGCAGCATCCCCCCCGATGGCTACACCTTC. Translated: CASSIPPDGYTF.

V is TRBV30 and J is TRBJ2-3; 7 bases are shared with TRBD2. This CDR3 comprises 15 residues. Germline V gene lookup returns CDR1 GTSNPN and CDR2 SVGIG (reference sequence). V shed 0 bases and J 0 bases; nucleotides not matched to a gene: 3. Written as DNA, the CDR3 is TGTGCCTGGAGTGTCAATAGCGGGAGCACAGATACGCAGTATTTT. This encodes CAWSVNSGSTDTQYF. The whole variable domain, remainder taken from reference TRBV30 and TRBJ2-3, is SQTIHQWPATLVQPVGSPLSLECTVEGTSNPNLYWYRQAAGRGLQLLFYSVGIGQISSEVPQNLSASRPQDRQFILSSKKLLLSDSGFYLCAWSVNSGSTDTQYFGPGTRLTVL.

This clone was counted once. This chain links TRBV9 with TRBJ2-1; tentative D call: TRBD2 (6 bases). The CDR3 extends over 15 amino acids. Germline CDR1 and CDR2: SGDLS and YYNGEE. V was clipped by 4 bases and J by 8 bases, with 19 bases between them. The CDR3 DNA reads TGTGCCAGCAGCCCTGGCGGGATTCGGGCCTATGAGCAGTTCTTC. Translating gives CASSPGGIRAYEQFF. Looking up the rest from reference TRBV9 and TRBJ2-1 gives the full variable domain: DSGVTQTPKHLITATGQRVTLRCSPRSGDLSVYWYQQSLDQGLQFLIQYYNGEERAKGNILERFSAQQFPDLHSELNLSSLELGDSALYFCASSPGGIRAYEQFFGPGTRLTVL.

The CDR3 sequence is CATSRGGHPLGGPYEQYF. CDR3 in DNA: TGTGCCACCAGCAGGGGTGGGCACCCCTTGGGGGGGCCCTACGAGCAGTACTTC. This chain uses TRBV15 with TRBJ2-7, with D maybe TRBD2 (7 bases). Between the trimmed V and J ends, which lost 3 bases and 2 bases, there was a span of 23 bases. CDR1 is LNHNV, CDR2 YYDKDF, per germline (reference sequence). CDR3 length equals 18 residues. The whole variable domain, filled in from reference TRBV15 and TRBJ2-7, reads DAMVIQNPRYQVTQFGKPVTLSCSQTLNHNVMYWYQQKSSQAPKLLFHYYDKDFNNEADTPDNFQSRRPNTSFCFLDIRSPGLGDTAMYLCATSRGGHPLGGPYEQYFGPGTRLTVT.

The V gene is TRBV5-1, the J gene TRBJ2-5, with 12 bases identical to TRBD2. Germline lookup yields CDR1 SGHRS and CDR2 YFSETQ. CDR3 size: 22 residues. V lost 4 bases and J lost 5; bases outside the gene matches: 27. CDR3 residues: CASSLTVASGRAIPPAGETQYF. The DNA of the CDR3 is TGCGCCAGCAGCCTCACCGTGGCTAGCGGGAGGGCCATACCACCTGCCGGGGAGACCCAGTACTTC. Complete variable domain (other parts from reference TRBV5-1 and TRBJ2-5): KAGVTQTPRYLIKTRGQQVTLSCSPISGHRSVSWYQQTPGQGLQFLFEYFSETQRNKGNFPGRFSGRQFSNSRSEMNVSTLELGDSALYLCASSLTVASGRAIPPAGETQYFGPGTRLLVL.

The chain has TRBV5-6 and TRBJ1-2, with 7 bases aligning to TRBD1. The CDR3 totals 15 residues. With 3 bases clipped from V and 6 bases from J, the junction kept 11 bases outside the gene matches. Germline values: CDR1 SGHDT, CDR2 YYEEEE. CDR3 sequence (DNA): TGTGCCAGCAGCTGTTACAGGGGCCCCAGGCATGGCTACACCTTC. Amino acid sequence: CASSCYRGPRHGYTF.

This chain connects TRBV25-1 to TRBJ2-7; D uncertain. V was trimmed by 3 bases and J by 2 bases, leaving 8 bases between them. Germline assignment: CDR1 MGHDK and CDR2 SYGVNS. This CDR3 contains 13 residues. The CDR3 nucleotides are TGTGCCAGCAGTGATACAGCTACCTACGAGCAGTACTTC. Encoded protein: CASSDTATYEQYF.

This clone appeared a single time. This sequence joins TRBV27 and TRBJ2-1, with 10 bases matching TRBD1. The trim removed 6 bases at V and 8 bases at J, leaving 4 bases unmatched. Per the germline V gene, CDR1 is MNHEY and CDR2 is SMNVEV (reference sequence). The CDR3 has 13 amino acids. The CDR3 coding sequence is TGTGCCAGCAGGGGACAGGGGTGCGATGAGCAGTTCTTC. Residues: CASRGQGCDEQFF.

V gene TRBV10-3 combines with J gene TRBJ1-5, with TRBD1 as a possible D gene (5 bases). This CDR3 spans 13 amino acids. Trimming pared 7 bases from V and 5 bases from J, leaving 12 bases between. CDR1 and CDR2 from the germline V gene are ENHRY and SYGVKD. The CDR3 protein is CAINNRKDQPQHF. The CDR3, as DNA: TGTGCCATCAATAACAGGAAAGATCAGCCCCAGCATTTT.

This chain connects TRBV4-1 to TRBJ2-7, with TRBD1 as a possible D gene (5 bases). V was shortened by 4 bases and J by 3 bases, with 13 bases between the two germline ends. CDR3 length equals 14 residues. Germline CDR1 and CDR2: MGHRA and YSYEKL. The CDR3 DNA reads TGCGCCAGCAGCCTTACAGGTGGTGTCTACGAGCAGTACTTC. The encoded protein is CASSLTGGVYEQYF.

This clone was observed once. The chain employs TRBV4-3 and TRBJ2-1, with 11 bases aligning to TRBD2. The trim removed 3 bases at V and 6 bases at J, leaving 10 bases unmatched. CDR1 and CDR2 from the germline V gene are LGHNA and YSLEER. The length of the CDR3 is 17 residues. The CDR3 spells CASSHRRGLAGVNEQFF. The CDR3 DNA follows: TGCGCCAGCAGCCACCGGAGAGGACTAGCGGGTGTCAATGAGCAGTTCTTC.

The V call is TRBV30, the J call TRBJ2-7, with 8 nucleotides matching TRBD1. The CDR3 totals 15 residues. Germline CDR1 and CDR2: GTSNPN and SVGIG (reference sequence). J gave up 3 bases and V 2 bases, and 9 bases lay outside the gene matches. Here the CDR3 reads CAWSNDRGPLYEQYF. CDR3 nucleotides: TGTGCCTGGAGTAACGACAGGGGTCCCCTCTACGAGCAGTACTTC.

The chain employs TRBV7-9 and TRBJ2-5; D is perhaps TRBD1 (5 bases). Per germline, CDR1 SEHNR and CDR2 FQNEAQ (reference sequence). The V gene lost 4 bases and the J gene lost 4 bases, with 13 bases spanning the gap. The CDR3 totals 14 residues. CDR3 loop: CASSSVTGRETQYF. Here the CDR3 DNA reads TGTGCCAGCAGCTCAGTTACAGGCCGAGAGACCCAGTACTTC.

V gene TRBV4-3 combines with J gene TRBJ2-2; 9 nucleotides line up with TRBD2. Germline CDR1 is LGHNA and CDR2 is YSLEER. The CDR3 contains 18 residues. The J segment lost 5 bases and the V segment lost 3 bases, leaving 13 bases of the junction unmatched. The CDR3 region has the DNA TGCGCCAGCAGCCACCCTCCGCCTCGTAGCGGGGGTACCGGGGAGCTGTTTTTT. Translating it yields CASSHPPPRSGGTGELFF.

This clone was recorded a few times. The rearrangement joins TRBV27 to TRBJ1-3; a possible D gene is TRBD1 (5 bases). Deletions cut 0 bases from V and 6 bases from J, with 12 bases between. This CDR3 comprises 15 residues. Germline V gives CDR1 MNHEY, CDR2 SMNVEV (reference sequence). The CDR3: CASSLSIGHENTIYF. The CDR3 DNA is TGTGCCAGCAGTTTATCGATCGGACACGAAAACACCATATATTTT.

The chain is built from TRBV5-4 and TRBJ1-1, with D perhaps TRBD1 (6 bases). The germline gives CDR1 SGHNT, CDR2 YYREEE (reference sequence). CDR3 length equals 17 residues. Deletions cut 0 bases from V and 4 bases from J, with 19 bases between. The CDR3 coding sequence is TGTGCCAGCAGCTTGGGGGGGCGCGGGCTTACGGGCACTGAAGCTTTCTTT. Amino acids: CASSLGGRGLTGTEAFF.